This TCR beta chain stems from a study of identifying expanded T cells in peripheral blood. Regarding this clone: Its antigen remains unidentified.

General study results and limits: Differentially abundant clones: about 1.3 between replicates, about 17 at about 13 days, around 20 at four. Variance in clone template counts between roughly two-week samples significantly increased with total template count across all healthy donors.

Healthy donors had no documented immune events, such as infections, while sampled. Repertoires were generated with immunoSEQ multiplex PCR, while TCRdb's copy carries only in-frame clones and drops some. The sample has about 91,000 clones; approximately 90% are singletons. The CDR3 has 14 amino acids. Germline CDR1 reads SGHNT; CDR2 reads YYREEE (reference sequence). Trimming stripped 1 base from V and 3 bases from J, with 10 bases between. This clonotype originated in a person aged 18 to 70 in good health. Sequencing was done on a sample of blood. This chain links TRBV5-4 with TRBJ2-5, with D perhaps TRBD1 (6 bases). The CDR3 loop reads CASSLKRTEETQYF. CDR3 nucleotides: TGTGCCAGCAGCTTGAAGCGGACAGAAGAGACCCAGTACTTC. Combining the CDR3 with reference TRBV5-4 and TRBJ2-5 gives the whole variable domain ETGVTQSPTHLIKTRGQQVTLRCSSQSGHNTVSWYQQALGQGPQFIFQYYREEENGRGNFPPRFSGLQFPNYSSELNVNALELDDSALYLCASSLKRTEETQYFGPGTRLLVL.